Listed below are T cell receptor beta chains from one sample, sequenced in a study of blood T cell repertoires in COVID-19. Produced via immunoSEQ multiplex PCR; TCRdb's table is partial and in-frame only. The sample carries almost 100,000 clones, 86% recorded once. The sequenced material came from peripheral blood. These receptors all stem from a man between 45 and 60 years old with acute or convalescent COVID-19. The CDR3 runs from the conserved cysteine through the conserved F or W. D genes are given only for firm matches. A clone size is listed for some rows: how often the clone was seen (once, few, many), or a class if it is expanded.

CASSVGTGDIYEQYF	TGTGCCAGCAGCGTAGGGACAGGGGATATCTACGAGCAGTACTTC	TRBV5-4	TRBJ2-7	TRBD1	NA	15
CSVAQGSGYGYTF	TGCAGCGTGGCACAGGGGTCTGGCTATGGCTACACCTTC	TRBV29-1	TRBJ1-2	TRBD1	once	13
CASSQDLLAGLTTQYF	TGCGCCAGCAGCCAAGATCTGCTAGCGGGCCTGACGACCCAGTACTTC	TRBV4-1	TRBJ2-5	TRBD2	NA	16
CASSPDRDREKLFF	TGTGCCAGCAGCCCAGACAGGGATAGGGAAAAACTGTTTTTT	TRBV7-9	TRBJ1-4	TRBD1	NA	14
CATSTGEGNQPQHF	TGTGCCACCAGCACAGGGGAAGGCAATCAGCCCCAGCATTTT	TRBV15	TRBJ1-5	NA	NA	14
CASSLAPQGGQETQYF	TGCGCCAGCAGCTTGGCCCCTCAGGGTGGCCAAGAGACCCAGTACTTC	TRBV5-1	TRBJ2-5	NA	NA	16
CASSQDLSRGLAQSFSGYTF	TGCGCCAGCAGCCAAGATCTCTCCAGGGGGCTCGCACAATCCTTCTCCGGCTACACCTTC	TRBV4-1	TRBJ1-2	TRBD1	NA	20
CASSTTTSNYGYTF	TGTGCCAGCAGCACTACAACCTCTAACTATGGCTACACCTTC	TRBV7-9	TRBJ1-2	NA	NA	14
CASSLISLSYEQYF	TGTGCCAGCAGCTTAATCTCCCTCTCCTACGAGCAGTACTTC	TRBV7-8	TRBJ2-7	NA	NA	14
CASSPSDRASYGYTF	TGTGCCAGCTCACCGTCCGACAGGGCGAGCTATGGCTACACCTTC	TRBV18	TRBJ1-2	TRBD1	NA	15
CASGANTEAFF	TGTGCCAGCGGAGCGAACACTGAAGCTTTCTTT	TRBV6-5	TRBJ1-1	NA	few	11
CASSYSTGGYYGYTF	TGTGCCAGCAGTTACTCGACAGGGGGCTACTATGGCTACACCTTC	TRBV6-6	TRBJ1-2	TRBD1	NA	15
CASSYSGLDANEQFF	TGTGCCAGCAGTTACTCGGGACTAGATGCGAATGAGCAGTTCTTC	TRBV6-5	TRBJ2-1	TRBD2	NA	15
CASSTGGLGEQYF	TGTGCCAGTAGTACGGGTGGCCTTGGTGAGCAGTACTTC	TRBV19	TRBJ2-7	NA	NA	13
CASSEQGDNSPLHF	TGTGCCAGCAGTGAACAGGGGGACAATTCACCCCTCCACTTT	TRBV2	TRBJ1-6	TRBD1	NA	14
CASSLSGGRWDNEQFF	TGTGCCAGCAGTTTATCGGGCGGGAGGTGGGACAATGAGCAGTTCTTC	TRBV27	TRBJ2-1	TRBD2	few	16
CASSLDGSSYNEQFF	TGTGCCAGCAGCTTGGACGGGAGCTCCTACAATGAGCAGTTCTTC	TRBV11-3	TRBJ2-1	NA	NA	15
CASSVDEYGYTF	TGTGCCAGCAGCGTAGATGAGTATGGCTACACCTTC	TRBV9	TRBJ1-2	NA	NA	12
CSVSLGVGRYGYTF	TGCAGCGTTTCCCTAGGGGTCGGGAGGTATGGCTACACCTTC	TRBV29-1	TRBJ1-2	NA	NA	14
CASSSSYGYTF	TGTGCCAGCAGTTCCTCCTATGGCTACACCTTC	TRBV12-3/TRBV12-4	TRBJ1-2	NA	NA	11
CASKEGDRGNQPQHF	TGTGCCAGTAAGGAAGGTGACAGGGGTAATCAGCCCCAGCATTTT	TRBV19	TRBJ1-5	TRBD1	NA	15
CASSQDMGLSSYNSPLHF	TGCGCCAGCAGCCAAGACATGGGCCTCAGCTCCTATAATTCACCCCTCCACTTT	TRBV4-1	TRBJ1-6	NA	NA	18
CASSLLKLTSTDTQYF	TGTGCCAGCAGCTTACTTAAGCTGACTAGCACAGATACGCAGTATTTT	TRBV11-2	TRBJ2-3	NA	NA	16
CASSLDGGNTEAFF	TGCGCCAGCAGCTTGGACGGCGGGAACACTGAAGCTTTCTTT	TRBV5-1	TRBJ1-1	NA	NA	14
CASSLTRGGQDTQYF	TGCGCCAGCAGCTTGACTCGGGGGGGTCAAGATACGCAGTATTTT	TRBV5-1	TRBJ2-3	TRBD2	NA	15
CASSLVGWSSYNEQFF	TGTGCCAGCAGCTTAGTCGGTTGGAGCTCCTACAATGAGCAGTTCTTC	TRBV11-1	TRBJ2-1	NA	NA	16
CASSSDTGRATETQYF	TGCGCCAGCAGCTCGGACACCGGGAGGGCCACAGAGACCCAGTACTTC	TRBV5-1	TRBJ2-5	TRBD2	NA	16
CASSGQSVIEKLFF	TGTGCCAGCAGCGGACAGTCGGTAATTGAAAAACTGTTTTTT	TRBV2	TRBJ1-4	NA	NA	14
CASSPQLAGGITDTQYF	TGTGCCAGCAGCCCTCAACTAGCGGGAGGGATTACAGATACGCAGTATTTT	TRBV14	TRBJ2-3	TRBD2	NA	17
CASTGTNIYEQYF	TGTGCCAGCACCGGGACAAATATATACGAGCAGTACTTC	TRBV19	TRBJ2-7	NA	NA	13
CASSPTGAGGPHEQFF	TGTGCCAGCTCACCAACAGGTGCGGGAGGGCCTCATGAGCAGTTCTTC	TRBV18	TRBJ2-1	TRBD2	NA	16
CASSFTSGNPEQFF	TGTGCCAGCAGCTTTACTAGCGGGAATCCTGAGCAGTTCTTC	TRBV7-9	TRBJ2-1	TRBD2	NA	14
CSALSDRAAPEAQYF	TGCAGCGCACTAAGCGACAGGGCCGCCCCGGAGGCCCAGTACTTC	TRBV29-1	TRBJ2-5	TRBD1	NA	15
CASSSGQGGGYTF	TGTGCCAGCAGCTCAGGACAGGGGGGTGGCTACACCTTC	TRBV9	TRBJ1-2	TRBD1	NA	13
CASSHPTQGFTEAFF	TGCGCCAGCAGCCACCCTACCCAGGGTTTCACTGAAGCTTTCTTT	TRBV4-1	TRBJ1-1	NA	NA	15
CASSRFSSGNTIYF	TGTGCCAGTAGCAGGTTTAGCTCTGGAAACACCATATATTTT	TRBV19	TRBJ1-3	NA	NA	14
CASSLDHIAGELFF	TGTGCCAGCAGCTTGGACCACATAGCAGGGGAGCTGTTTTTT	TRBV5-4	TRBJ2-2	NA	NA	14
CASSPEQGRTEQYF	TGTGCCAGCAGCCCCGAACAGGGTCGGACCGAGCAGTACTTC	TRBV3-1/TRBV3-2	TRBJ2-7	NA	once	14
CASAGNSQDEAFF	TGTGCCAGCGCCGGAAACAGTCAGGATGAAGCTTTCTTT	TRBV18	TRBJ1-1	NA	NA	13
CASSLRVVGTSGSNEQFF	TGTGCCAGCAGCTTAAGAGTAGTGGGGACTAGCGGGAGCAATGAGCAGTTCTTC	TRBV7-6	TRBJ2-1	TRBD2	NA	18
CASSVAGRTADTQYF	TGTGCCAGCAGCGTAGCCGGGAGGACGGCAGATACGCAGTATTTT	TRBV9	TRBJ2-3	TRBD2	once	15
CASSPRTGNTGELFF	TGTGCCAGCAGCCCCAGGACAGGGAACACCGGGGAGCTGTTTTTT	TRBV3-1/TRBV3-2	TRBJ2-2	TRBD1	NA	15
CASSGGQENTEAFF	TGCGCCAGCAGCGGGGGACAGGAGAACACTGAAGCTTTCTTT	TRBV5-1	TRBJ1-1	TRBD1	NA	14
CASSQGLSGNTEAFF	TGTGCCAGCAGCCAAGGTCTCTCGGGGAACACTGAAGCTTTCTTT	TRBV16	TRBJ1-1	NA	NA	15
CASSHTVSSGVGEKLFF	TGCGCCAGCAGCCACACAGTCTCGTCAGGGGTTGGCGAAAAACTGTTTTTT	TRBV5-1	TRBJ1-4	NA	NA	17
CASSRDSYEQYF	TGTGCCAGCAGTCGGGACTCCTACGAGCAGTACTTC	TRBV2	TRBJ2-7	NA	NA	12
CASSDRAEYGYTF	TGTGCCAGCAGTGATCGAGCGGAGTATGGCTACACCTTC	TRBV6-4	TRBJ1-2	NA	NA	13
CASSHGTEGSPLHF	TGTGCCAGTAGCCACGGGACAGAGGGATCACCCCTCCACTTT	TRBV19	TRBJ1-6	TRBD1	NA	14
CASSHFGTSGDLGELFF	TGTGCCAGCAGCCATTTCGGGACTAGCGGGGACCTGGGGGAGCTGTTTTTT	TRBV4-2	TRBJ2-2	TRBD2	NA	17
CATGQGAGTDTQYF	TGTGCCACCGGACAGGGGGCCGGCACAGATACGCAGTATTTT	TRBV5-4	TRBJ2-3	TRBD1	NA	14
CASGPSPGELFF	TGTGCCAGCGGACCTAGCCCCGGGGAGCTGTTTTTT	TRBV6-5	TRBJ2-2	NA	once	12
CASSFGTSGYEQYF	TGCGCCAGCAGCTTTGGGACTAGCGGTTACGAGCAGTACTTC	TRBV5-1	TRBJ2-7	TRBD2	NA	14
CASSQGISGSGNEQFF	TGTGCCAGCAGCCAAGGTATCAGCGGGAGTGGCAATGAGCAGTTCTTC	TRBV4-2	TRBJ2-1	TRBD2	NA	16
CASRLSLAPTDTQYF	TGTGCCAGCAGATTAAGCCTAGCCCCCACAGATACGCAGTATTTT	TRBV11-2	TRBJ2-3	NA	NA	15
CASSYSTGLEAFF	TGTGCCAGCAGTTATTCGACAGGGTTAGAAGCTTTCTTT	TRBV6-5	TRBJ1-1	TRBD1	NA	13